This passage covers 10 T cell receptor beta chains from one sample sequenced in a study of blood T cell repertoires in COVID-19. Produced via immunoSEQ multiplex PCR; TCRdb's table is partial and in-frame only. The sample includes approximately 200,000 clones, 87% seen only once; the top ten take more than 2%. Input material: PBMCs or T cells enriched from blood (not recorded which). Every receptor here comes from a woman aged 25-40 years who had recovered from COVID-19.

The rearrangement joins TRBV24-1 to TRBJ2-7; 10 positions match TRBD2. The J segment lost 4 bases and the V segment lost 3 bases, leaving 5 bases of the junction unmatched. CDR1 KGHDR and CDR2 SFDVKD come from the germline V gene. The CDR3 contains 15 residues. The CDR3 bases are TGTGCCACCAGTGATCCTGGGACTAGCGAGTACGAGCAGTACTTC. Translating it yields CATSDPGTSEYEQYF.

The chain uses TRBV5-8 and TRBJ1-5, with TRBD1 matching 10 bases. The CDR3 is 16 residues long. Germline V gene sequence: CDR1 SGHTS, CDR2 YDEGEE. V lost 0 bases and J lost 4; bases outside the gene matches: 4. CDR3 sequence (DNA): TGTGCCAGCAGCTTGGGGTGGACAGGGGGGAATCAGCCCCAGCATTTT. Translated, it gives CASSLGWTGGNQPQHF.

This rearrangement joins TRBV7-8 to TRBJ1-2; TRBD1 is a possible D gene (5 bases). CDR1 is SGHVS, CDR2 FQNEAQ, per germline. This CDR3 has 16 residues. The V end lost 5 bases, the J end lost 5 bases, and 21 bases lay between the germline ends. The CDR3 is CASSPREGKSLYGYTF. The CDR3 coding sequence is TGTGCCAGCAGCCCGAGGGAGGGGAAGTCGCTTTATGGCTACACCTTC.

CDR3 bases: TGTGCCAGCGGGGGGAACTTGAACACTGAAGCTTTCTTT. As protein: CASGGNLNTEAFF. J is TRBJ1-1 and V is TRBV7-9; TRBD1 might be the D (5 bases). Germline CDR1 SEHNR, CDR2 FQNEAQ (reference sequence). The CDR3 spans 13 residues. V lost 8 bases to trimming and J lost 0 bases, with 10 bases between them.

As for this clone: The sample carries other DNA sequences with the same CDR3. V is TRBV18 and J is TRBJ1-2, with a tentative D call TRBD1 (5 bases). There are 13 residues in the CDR3. V lost 2 bases, J lost 4 bases, and 8 bases lay in between. Germline loops: CDR1 KGHSH, CDR2 LQKENI. The CDR3: CASSPGGSYGYTF. CDR3 DNA sequence: TGTGCCAGCTCACCAGGGGGGAGCTATGGCTACACCTTC.

This clone was observed once. The chain uses TRBV6-4 and TRBJ1-2; tentative D call: TRBD1 (6 bases). V was cut by 6 bases and J by 7 bases, with 18 bases left in between. This CDR3 is 14 amino acids long. Germline V CDR1 and CDR2: MRHNA, SNTAGT. CDR3 amino acids: CASRDHRALSGYTF. CDR3 nucleotide sequence: TGTGCCAGCAGAGATCACAGGGCTTTATCTGGCTACACCTTC.

The rearrangement uses TRBV3-1 (or the pseudogene TRBV3-2) and TRBJ2-5; D is ambiguous. The CDR3 covers 13 residues. V was cut by 1 base and J by 5 bases, with 8 bases left in between. Per germline, CDR1 LGHDT and CDR2 YNNKEL (reference sequence). CDR3: CASSQVDGETQYF. The CDR3 nucleotides read TGTGCCAGCAGCCAAGTTGACGGGGAGACCCAGTACTTC.

The chain couples TRBV6-5 to TRBJ2-7; 7 bases line up with TRBD2. Losses at the gene ends were 5 bases for V and 2 bases for J; bases not matched to a gene: 3. The V gene's germline CDR1 is MNHEY and CDR2 SVGAGI. This CDR3 is 13 amino acids long. The CDR3 region has the DNA TGTGCCAGCAGTCCAAGCGGGACCTACGAGCAGTACTTC. It translates to CASSPSGTYEQYF.

This sequence joins TRBV5-1 and TRBJ2-1, with no clear D. V lost 6 bases to trimming and J lost 8 bases, with 18 bases between them. CDR1 SGHRS and CDR2 YFSETQ come from the germline V gene. The CDR3 totals 14 residues. CDR3 nucleotide sequence: TGCGCCAGCAATGAGACCCCAAGCGTCGATGAGCAGTTCTTC. This encodes CASNETPSVDEQFF.

The rearrangement uses TRBV5-6 and TRBJ1-5; 8 bases line up with TRBD1. Germline V lookup: CDR1 SGHDT, CDR2 YYEEEE. The CDR3 length is 15 residues. With 4 bases clipped from V and 0 bases from J, the junction kept 3 bases outside the gene matches. The CDR3 spells CASSRQGNSNQPQHF. The CDR3 DNA is TGTGCCAGCAGCCGACAGGGGAATAGCAATCAGCCCCAGCATTTT.